This TCR beta chain derives from a study of T cells in Graves' hyperthyroidism and ophthalmopathy. In its sample, this clonotype was seen a few times. Amplified regions were TCR beta CDR3 sequences from RNA transcripts. A first-round RT-PCR of the TCR CDR3 used the HTBI primer set. TCRdb processed the multiplex PCR reads anew with MiXCR; each CDR3 protein has one entry. The table lists hundreds of thousands of distinct CDR3 sequences, roughly 15% of them singletons. Sequencing used blood. This clonotype originated in a woman aged 18 to 35 with Graves' hyperthyroidism.

The CDR3 sequence: CASSQTSGRADEQFF. The CDR3 bases are TGTGCCAGCAGTCAGACTAGCGGGAGGGCCGATGAGCAGTTCTTC. The chain couples TRBV27 to TRBJ2-1; 14 nucleotides align to TRBD2. The V segment lost 5 bases and the J segment 8 bases; nucleotides outside the gene matches: 5. The CDR3 covers 15 residues. The germline CDR1 and CDR2 sequences are MNHEY and SMNVEV (reference sequence).